Below are 3 T cell receptor beta chains sequenced from a single sample in a study of PD-1 blockade in classical Hodgkin lymphoma. Time point in this sample: newly diagnosed, previously untreated cHL patient sample. This table comes from immunoSEQ multiplex PCR, and its TCRdb copy is limited to in-frame clones, with some not included. The sample contains about 17,000 clones, 90% of which appear only once. The specimen sequenced was peripheral blood mononuclear cells (PBMCs). Source of these receptors: a human donor with classical Hodgkin lymphoma.

The chain employs TRBV5-1 and TRBJ1-3; D is unclear. This CDR3 is 17 amino acids long. Germline CDR1 and CDR2: SGHRS and YFSETQ. Trimming removed 0 bases at V and 1 base at J, with 14 bases between. CDR3 residues: CASSLGPQKASGNTIYF. In DNA, the CDR3 is TGCGCCAGCAGCTTGGGACCCCAAAAAGCGTCTGGAAACACCATATATTTT.

The genes are TRBV6-4 and TRBJ2-3; the match to TRBD2 covers 9 bases. In germline, CDR1 is MRHNA, CDR2 SNTAGT. This CDR3 contains 15 residues. J was trimmed by 4 bases and V by 4 bases; bases with no gene match: 6. The CDR3 DNA is TGTGCCAGCAGTGCCTTAGCGGGAGAAGCAGATACGCAGTATTTT. Encoded protein: CASSALAGEADTQYF.

CDR3 sequence: CASSAYRGNYGYTF. The CDR3 bases are TGTGCCAGCAGTGCGTACAGGGGTAACTATGGCTACACCTTC. The V gene is TRBV6-5, the J gene TRBJ1-2, with 7 bases lining up with TRBD1. Germline V lookup: CDR1 MNHEY, CDR2 SVGAGI. With 5 bases clipped from V and 1 base from J, the junction kept 4 bases outside the gene matches. The length of the CDR3 is 14 residues.